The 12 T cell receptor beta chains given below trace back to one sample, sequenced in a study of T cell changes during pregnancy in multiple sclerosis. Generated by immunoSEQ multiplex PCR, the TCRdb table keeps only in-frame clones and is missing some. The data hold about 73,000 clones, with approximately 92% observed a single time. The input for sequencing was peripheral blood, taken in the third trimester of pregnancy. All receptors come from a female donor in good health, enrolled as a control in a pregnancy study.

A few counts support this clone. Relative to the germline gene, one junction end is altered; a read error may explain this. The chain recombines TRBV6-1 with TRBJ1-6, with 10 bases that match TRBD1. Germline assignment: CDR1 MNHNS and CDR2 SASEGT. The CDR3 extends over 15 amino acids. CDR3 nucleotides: TGTGCCAGCAGCGAAGACAGGGGGCATCGCTCACCCCTCCACTTT. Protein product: CASSEDRGHRSPLHF.

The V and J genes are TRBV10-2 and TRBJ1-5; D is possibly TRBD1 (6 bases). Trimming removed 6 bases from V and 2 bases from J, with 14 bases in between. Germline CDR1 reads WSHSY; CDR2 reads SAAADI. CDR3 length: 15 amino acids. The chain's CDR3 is CASSLGGGGNQPQHF. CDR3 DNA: TGCGCCAGCAGCTTGGGAGGGGGTGGCAATCAGCCCCAGCATTTT.

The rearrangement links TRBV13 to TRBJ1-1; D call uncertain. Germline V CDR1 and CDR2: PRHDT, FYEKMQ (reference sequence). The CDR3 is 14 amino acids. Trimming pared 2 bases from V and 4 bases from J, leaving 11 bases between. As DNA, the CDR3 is TGTGCCAGCAGCTTAAGCCAGGCTTCCACTGAAGCTTTCTTT. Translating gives CASSLSQASTEAFF.

CDR3 amino acids: CASSFSTGFPYEQYF. The CDR3 DNA reads TGTGCCAGCAGTTTCTCGACAGGGTTCCCCTACGAGCAGTACTTC. This chain links TRBV27 with TRBJ2-7, with 7 bases identical to TRBD1. Germline-derived CDR1 and CDR2 are MNHEY and SMNVEV (reference sequence). CDR3 length: 15 residues. Trimming removed 3 bases from V and 2 bases from J; junction bases left unmatched: 7.

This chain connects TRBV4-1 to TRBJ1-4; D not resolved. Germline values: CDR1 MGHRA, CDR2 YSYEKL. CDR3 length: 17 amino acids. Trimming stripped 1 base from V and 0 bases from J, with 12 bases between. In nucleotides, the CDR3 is TGCGCCAGCAGCCAAGCCCCCACAGTTGCAACTAATGAAAAACTGTTTTTT. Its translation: CASSQAPTVATNEKLFF.

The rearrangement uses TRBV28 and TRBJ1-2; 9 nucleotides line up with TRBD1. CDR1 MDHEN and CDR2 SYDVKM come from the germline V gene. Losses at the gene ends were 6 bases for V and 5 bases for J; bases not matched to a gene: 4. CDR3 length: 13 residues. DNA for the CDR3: TGTGCCAGCAGGTACAGGGGGCGATATGGCTACACCTTC. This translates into CASRYRGRYGYTF.

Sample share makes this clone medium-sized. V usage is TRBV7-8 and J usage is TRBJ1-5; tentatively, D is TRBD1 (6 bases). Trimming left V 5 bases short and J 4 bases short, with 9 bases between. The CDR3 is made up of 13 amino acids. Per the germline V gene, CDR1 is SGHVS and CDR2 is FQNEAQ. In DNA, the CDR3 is TGTGCCAGCAGCCCAGGGGTAAATCAGCCCCAGCATTTT. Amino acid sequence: CASSPGVNQPQHF.

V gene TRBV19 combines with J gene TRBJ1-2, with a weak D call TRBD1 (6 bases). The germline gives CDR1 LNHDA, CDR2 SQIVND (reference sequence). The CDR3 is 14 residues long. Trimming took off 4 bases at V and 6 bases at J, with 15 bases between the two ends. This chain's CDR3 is CASSRGIQGNGYTF. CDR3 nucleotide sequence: TGTGCCAGTAGTAGGGGAATTCAGGGGAATGGCTACACCTTC.

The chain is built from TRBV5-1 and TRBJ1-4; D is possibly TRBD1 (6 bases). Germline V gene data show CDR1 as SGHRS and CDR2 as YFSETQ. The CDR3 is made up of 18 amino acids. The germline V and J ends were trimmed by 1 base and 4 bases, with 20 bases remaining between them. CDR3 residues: CASSLLVRGAAYNEKLFF. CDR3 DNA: TGCGCCAGCAGCTTGTTGGTCAGGGGCGCAGCCTATAATGAAAAACTGTTTTTT. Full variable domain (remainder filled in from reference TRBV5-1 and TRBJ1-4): KAGVTQTPRYLIKTRGQQVTLSCSPISGHRSVSWYQQTPGQGLQFLFEYFSETQRNKGNFPGRFSGRQFSNSRSEMNVSTLELGDSALYLCASSLLVRGAAYNEKLFFGSGTQLSVL.

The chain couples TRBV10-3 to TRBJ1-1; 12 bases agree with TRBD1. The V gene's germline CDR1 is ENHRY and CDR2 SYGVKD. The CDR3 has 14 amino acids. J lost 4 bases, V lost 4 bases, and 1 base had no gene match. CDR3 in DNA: TGTGCCATCAGTGTGGGACAGGGGGCCACTGAAGCTTTCTTT. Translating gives CAISVGQGATEAFF.

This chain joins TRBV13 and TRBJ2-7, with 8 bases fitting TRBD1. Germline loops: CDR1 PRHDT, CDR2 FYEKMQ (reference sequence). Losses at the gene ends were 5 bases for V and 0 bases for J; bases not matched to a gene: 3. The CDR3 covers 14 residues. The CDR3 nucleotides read TGTGCCAGCAGCCCCGGACAGGGCTCCTACGAGCAGTACTTC. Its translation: CASSPGQGSYEQYF. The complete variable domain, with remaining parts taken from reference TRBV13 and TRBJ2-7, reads AAGVIQSPRHLIKEKRETATLKCYPIPRHDTVYWYQQGPGQDPQFLISFYEKMQSDKGSIPDRFSAQQFSDYHSELNMSSLELGDSALYFCASSPGQGSYEQYFGPGTRLTVT.

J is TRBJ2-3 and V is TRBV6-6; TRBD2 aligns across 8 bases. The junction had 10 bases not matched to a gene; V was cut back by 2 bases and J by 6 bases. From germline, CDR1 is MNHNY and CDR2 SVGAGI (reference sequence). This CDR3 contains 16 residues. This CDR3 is CASSYPHAGGGDTQYF. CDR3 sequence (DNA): TGTGCCAGCAGTTACCCTCACGCGGGGGGCGGGGATACGCAGTATTTT.